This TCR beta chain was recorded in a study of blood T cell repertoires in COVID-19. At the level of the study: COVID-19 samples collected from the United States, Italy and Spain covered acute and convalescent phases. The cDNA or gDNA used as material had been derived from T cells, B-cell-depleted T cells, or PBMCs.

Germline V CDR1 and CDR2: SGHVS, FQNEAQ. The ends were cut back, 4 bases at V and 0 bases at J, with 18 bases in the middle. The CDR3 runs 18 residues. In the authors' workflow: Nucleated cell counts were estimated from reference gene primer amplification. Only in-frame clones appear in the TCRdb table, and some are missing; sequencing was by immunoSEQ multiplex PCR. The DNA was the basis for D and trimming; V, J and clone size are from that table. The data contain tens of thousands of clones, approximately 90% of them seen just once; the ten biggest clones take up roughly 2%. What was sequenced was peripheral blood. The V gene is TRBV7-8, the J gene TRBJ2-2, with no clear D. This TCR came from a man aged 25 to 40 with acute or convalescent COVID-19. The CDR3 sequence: CASSYSFTLTTNTGELFF. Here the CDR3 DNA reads TGTGCCAGCAGCTACTCTTTTACACTTACTACGAACACCGGGGAGCTGTTTTTT. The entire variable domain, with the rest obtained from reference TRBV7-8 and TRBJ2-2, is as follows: GAGVSQSPRYKVAKRGQDVALRCDPISGHVSLFWYQQALGQGPEFLTYFQNEAQLDKSGLPSDRFFAERPEGSVSTLKIQRTQQEDSAVYLCASSYSFTLTTNTGELFFGEGSRLTVL.